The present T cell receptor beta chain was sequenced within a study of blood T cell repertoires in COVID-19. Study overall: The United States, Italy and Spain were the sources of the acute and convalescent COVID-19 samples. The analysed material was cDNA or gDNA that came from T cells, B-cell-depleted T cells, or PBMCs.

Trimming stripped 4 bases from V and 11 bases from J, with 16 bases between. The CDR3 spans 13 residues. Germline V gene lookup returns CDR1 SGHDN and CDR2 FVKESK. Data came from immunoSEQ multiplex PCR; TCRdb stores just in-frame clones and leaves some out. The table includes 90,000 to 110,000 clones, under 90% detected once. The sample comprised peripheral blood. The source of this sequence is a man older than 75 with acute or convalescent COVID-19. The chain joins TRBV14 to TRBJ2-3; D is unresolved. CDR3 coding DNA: TGTGCCAGCAGCCGCTCCGATTCGGGTGGGCAGTATTTT. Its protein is CASSRSDSGGQYF.